A single sample gave rise to the 17 T cell receptor beta chains below, sequenced in a study of T cell responses to AZD1222 COVID-19 vaccine. Data came from immunoSEQ multiplex PCR; TCRdb stores just in-frame clones and leaves some out. The repertoire holds 110,000 or so clones, with 85% to 90% as singletons. This specimen consisted of peripheral blood, obtained 28 days after the second AZD1222 dose. These receptors were taken from an adult who received the AZD1222 COVID-19 vaccine.

This clone occurred once. The chain couples TRBV6-6 to TRBJ1-3, with TRBD1 as a possible D gene (5 bases). V lost 11 bases and J 2 bases, leaving 10 bases between the germline ends. From germline, CDR1 is MNHNY and CDR2 SVGAGI (reference sequence). The CDR3 runs 12 residues. In DNA form, the CDR3 reads TGTGCCGGGCAGGGAACTGGAAACACCATATATTTT. It yields the protein CAGQGTGNTIYF.

The chain couples TRBV14 to TRBJ2-1; TRBD2 aligns across 12 bases. Looked up from germline, CDR1 is SGHDN and CDR2 is FVKESK. The junction had 4 bases not matched to a gene; V was cut back by 7 bases and J by 9 bases. The CDR3 is 13 residues long. CDR3 sequence: CASNPGLAGEQFF. The CDR3 nucleotides are TGTGCCAGCAACCCGGGACTAGCGGGTGAGCAGTTCTTC.

The CDR3 region has the DNA TGTGCCAGCAGCCAGGCTACAGGTATGAACACTGAAGCTTTCTTT. This encodes CASSQATGMNTEAFF. The chain recombines TRBV3-1 (or the pseudogene TRBV3-2) with TRBJ1-1; D may be TRBD1 (5 bases). The CDR3 is 15 amino acids. Trimming took 3 bases from V and 0 from J, leaving 11 bases between them. Germline lookup yields CDR1 LGHDT and CDR2 YNNKEL (reference sequence).

J is TRBJ2-2 and V is TRBV5-4; 8 bases match TRBD2. J lost 6 bases, V lost 7 bases, and 11 bases had no gene match. Germline CDR1 reads SGHNT; CDR2 reads YYREEE (reference sequence). The CDR3 has 15 amino acids. CDR3 loop: CASWEAGVFAGELFF. CDR3 nucleotides: TGTGCCAGCTGGGAAGCGGGAGTGTTCGCCGGGGAGCTGTTTTTT.

The chain couples TRBV9 to TRBJ2-7; perhaps TRBD1 as D (5 bases). CDR1 is SGDLS and CDR2 is YYNGEE in the germline V gene. V was shortened by 3 bases and J by 6 bases, with 10 bases between the two germline ends. The CDR3 covers 12 residues. CDR3 sequence (DNA): TGTGCCAGCAGCGGTTCAGGGATCGAGCAGTACTTC. It is translated as CASSGSGIEQYF.

This clone appeared once. This rearrangement joins TRBV27 to TRBJ2-1, with 11 bases aligning to TRBD2. The J segment lost 0 bases and the V segment lost 6 bases, leaving 7 bases of the junction unmatched. The germline gives CDR1 MNHEY, CDR2 SMNVEV (reference sequence). The CDR3 runs 17 residues. CDR3 DNA sequence: TGTGCCAGCAGCCCGACTAGCGGGACTAGCTCCTACAATGAGCAGTTCTTC. It encodes CASSPTSGTSSYNEQFF.

This sequence joins TRBV6-5 and TRBJ2-3, with 8 nucleotides matching TRBD1. Germline lookup yields CDR1 MNHEY and CDR2 SVGAGI. This CDR3 has 13 residues. V was clipped by 4 bases and J by 4 bases; unmatched bases: 1. CDR3 protein: CASSFRGPDTQYF. In DNA, the CDR3 is TGTGCCAGCAGTTTCAGGGGGCCAGATACGCAGTATTTT.

This sequence joins TRBV19 and TRBJ1-3; no reliable D call. The CDR3 spans 16 residues. V shed 7 bases and J shed 2 bases, with 18 bases lying between them. From germline, CDR1 is LNHDA and CDR2 SQIVND (reference sequence). The DNA of the CDR3 is TGTGCCAGTACCCCTCCCCACAGCTGGGCTGGAAACACCATATATTTT. This gives the protein CASTPPHSWAGNTIYF. The variable domain in full, completed from reference TRBV19 and TRBJ1-3, reads DGGITQSPKYLFRKEGQNVTLSCEQNLNHDAMYWYRQDPGQGLRLIYYSQIVNDFQKGDIAEGYSVSREKKESFPLTVTSAQKNPTAFYLCASTPPHSWAGNTIYFGEGSWLTVV.

The V gene is TRBV19, the J gene TRBJ2-3, with a possible D match to TRBD2 (6 bases). The germline CDR1 and CDR2 sequences are LNHDA and SQIVND (reference sequence). V dropped 9 bases and J dropped 1 base, with 17 bases sitting between them. The CDR3 spans 15 residues. CDR3 in DNA: TGTGCCAGCACTGGAACTAGCCGGGGCACAGATACGCAGTATTTT. Residues: CASTGTSRGTDTQYF.

The CDR3 DNA reads TGTGCCACCGGCGTTCCCGATCAACCTCCCTACGAGCAGTACTTC. Its protein is CATGVPDQPPYEQYF. The chain carries TRBV6-5 and TRBJ2-7; the D is unclear. In germline, CDR1 is MNHEY, CDR2 SVGAGI. The CDR3 is made up of 15 amino acids. V was clipped by 10 bases and J by 2 bases, with 21 bases between them.

Concerning this clone itself: The same CDR3 arises from other DNA sequences in this sample as well. This chain joins TRBV11-3 and TRBJ2-1; D gene uncertain. The V gene lost 0 bases and the J gene lost 0 bases, with 0 bases spanning the gap. Germline V CDR1 and CDR2: SGHNT, YENEEA. The CDR3 runs to 13 residues. This CDR3 reads CASSLDSYNEQFF. Written as DNA, the CDR3 is TGTGCCAGCAGCTTAGACTCCTACAATGAGCAGTTCTTC.

The chain joins TRBV5-1 to TRBJ2-4; 7 bases match TRBD1. Germline V lookup: CDR1 SGHRS, CDR2 YFSETQ. The CDR3 contains 15 residues. V lost 0 bases to trimming and J lost 1 base; unmatched junction nucleotides: 1. The CDR3 DNA sequence: TGCGCCAGCAGCTTGGGACAGGGTGCCAAAAACATTCAGTACTTC. It specifies CASSLGQGAKNIQYF. Full variable domain (missing parts from reference TRBV5-1 and TRBJ2-4): KAGVTQTPRYLIKTRGQQVTLSCSPISGHRSVSWYQQTPGQGLQFLFEYFSETQRNKGNFPGRFSGRQFSNSRSEMNVSTLELGDSALYLCASSLGQGAKNIQYFGAGTRLSVL.

The sample holds a few counts of this clone. This sequence joins TRBV15 and TRBJ1-5, with a weak D call TRBD1 (5 bases). V was clipped by 0 bases and J by 0 bases, with 12 bases between them. CDR1 is LNHNV, CDR2 YYDKDF, per germline (reference sequence). The CDR3 is made up of 17 amino acids. This CDR3 is CATSRESAGHSNQPQHF. CDR3 coding DNA: TGTGCCACCAGCAGAGAGTCCGCAGGGCATAGCAATCAGCCCCAGCATTTT.

The rearrangement uses TRBV6-5 and TRBJ2-7, with no clear D. Per germline, CDR1 MNHEY and CDR2 SVGAGI. The CDR3 runs 16 residues. V gave up 0 bases and J gave up 8 bases, with 20 bases separating them. The CDR3 coding sequence is TGTGCCAGCAGTTACTCGATTCGGCAGAGACCGAGCCAGCAGTACTTC. This gives the protein CASSYSIRQRPSQQYF.

This chain uses TRBV5-1 with TRBJ2-2; the D is unclear. With 9 bases removed from V and 0 bases from J, the gap between germline ends came to 12 bases. The CDR3 has 14 residues. Per germline, CDR1 SGHRS and CDR2 YFSETQ. The CDR3 reads CAIRVDANTGELFF. In DNA form, the CDR3 reads TGCGCCATCCGGGTAGACGCGAACACCGGGGAGCTGTTTTTT.

The chain has TRBV3-1 (or the pseudogene TRBV3-2) and TRBJ2-7; TRBD1 is a possible D gene (6 bases). Germline CDR1 is LGHDT and CDR2 is YNNKEL (reference sequence). This CDR3 has 14 residues. Trimming pared 4 bases from V and 4 bases from J, leaving 14 bases between. CDR3 sequence reads: CASSPRERGYEQYF. CDR3 in DNA: TGTGCCAGCAGCCCCCGGGAAAGGGGGTACGAGCAGTACTTC.

This sequence joins TRBV19 and TRBJ1-1, with a possible D match to TRBD1 (6 bases). Deletions cut 6 bases from V and 7 bases from J, with 15 bases between. CDR1 LNHDA and CDR2 SQIVND come from the germline V gene (reference sequence). This CDR3 has 13 residues. In DNA form, the CDR3 reads TGTGCCAGTAGGGGACAAGTTGTCAGTGAAGCTTTCTTT. Protein: CASRGQVVSEAFF.